This T cell receptor beta chain originates from a study of shared clonotypes between healthy human individuals. CD4+ cells underwent separation, giving CD45RA+ naive and CD45RA-negative memory subsets. The repertoire was sequenced with immunoSEQ multiplex PCR; TCRdb's copy has only in-frame clones and lacks some. The sample includes about 1.5 million clones, around 97% of them seen just once. About this clone itself: The antigen remains unidentified.

Germline CDR1 SGHVS, CDR2 FQNEAQ. The CDR3 runs to 16 residues. V was trimmed by 5 bases and J by 2 bases, leaving 16 bases between them. Points from the study as a whole: Only a few donors were included, so the genetic and exposure-history diversity represented was limited. Generation probabilities were higher for clonotypes shared across all four sorted-subset donors than for unshared ones.

V is TRBV7-8 and J is TRBJ2-1; possible D gene TRBD2, 5 bases. This TCR derives from a man aged 25 to 45 in good health. Sequencing was performed on naive CD4+ T cells sorted from blood. The subset denotes: CD45RA+ positively selected. The CDR3 DNA follows: TGTGCCAGCAGCATGGACTCACCGGTCGCCTACAATGAGCAGTTCTTC. It yields the protein CASSMDSPVAYNEQFF.